The 18 T cell receptor beta chains given below trace back to one sample, sequenced in a study of vaccination effects on CD4 cells after COVID-19. Scientists isolated CD4+ T cells after an approximately 10-day culture period ended. These TCRs' antigens remain unknown. Some clones are missing from TCRdb's copy, which holds only in-frame ones; the method was immunoSEQ multiplex PCR. The sample carries around 35,000 clones, roughly 79% recorded once. The source material was CD4+ T cells from PBMCs cultured without peptide, sampled before COVID-19 vaccination. The source is a human donor who received a COVID-19 vaccine.

This clone occurred once. The chain combines TRBV28 with TRBJ2-1, with TRBD2 matching 7 bases. Germline trimming cut 3 bases from V and 5 bases from J; bases unmatched to any gene: 7. Germline CDR1 reads MDHEN; CDR2 reads SYDVKM. The CDR3 is 15 residues long. CDR3 nucleotide sequence: TGTGCCAGCAGTTTGGGCGGGACTAAAAACAATGAGCAGTTCTTC. It is translated as CASSLGGTKNNEQFF.

This clone was found a few times. V gene TRBV5-4 combines with J gene TRBJ1-2; the D is unclear. Trimming stripped 4 bases from V and 3 bases from J, with 13 bases between. This CDR3 spans 14 amino acids. Germline assignment: CDR1 SGHNT and CDR2 YYREEE (reference sequence). For the CDR3, the DNA is TGTGCCAGCAGCCCCACACTCCCTGACTATGGCTACACCTTC. Its protein product is CASSPTLPDYGYTF.

The chain links TRBV6-2 or TRBV6-3 to TRBJ1-1, with D unclear. The germline gives CDR1 MNHEY, CDR2 SVGEGT. Deletions cut 0 bases from V and 0 bases from J, with 14 bases between. The CDR3 is 17 amino acids. The CDR3 reads CASSYSVRVPVNTEAFF. In DNA, the CDR3 is TGTGCCAGCAGTTACTCTGTGCGGGTCCCCGTGAACACTGAAGCTTTCTTT.

In its sample, this clone was seen once. This chain connects TRBV6-5 to TRBJ2-2, with D perhaps TRBD2 (5 bases). The CDR3 covers 16 residues. V was cut by 0 bases and J by 5 bases, with 13 bases left in between. Germline assignment: CDR1 MNHEY and CDR2 SVGAGI. In DNA, the CDR3 is TGTGCCAGCAGTTACTCTGGCGGGTTTAGGACCGGGGAGCTGTTTTTT. As protein: CASSYSGGFRTGELFF.

The CDR3 DNA sequence: TGTGCCAGCAGTACCTCGAAGGGCACTGAAGCTTTCTTT. Protein sequence: CASSTSKGTEAFF. The chain links TRBV2 to TRBJ1-1; no clear D. V lost 5 bases and J 4 bases, leaving 11 bases between the germline ends. CDR3 length: 13 amino acids. From germline, CDR1 is SNHLY and CDR2 FYNNEI.

This clone rates as medium-sized. This chain joins TRBV6-1 and TRBJ1-5, with a weak D call TRBD1 (5 bases). V was clipped by 2 bases and J by 9 bases, with 8 bases between them. CDR3 length: 12 residues. From germline, CDR1 is MNHNS and CDR2 SASEGT. The CDR3 protein is CASSERGRPQHF. Here the CDR3 DNA reads TGTGCCAGCAGTGAACGGGGGAGGCCCCAGCATTTT.

V gene TRBV5-1 combines with J gene TRBJ2-3; 9 bases are a match to TRBD1. Germline V gene sequence: CDR1 SGHRS, CDR2 YFSETQ. The CDR3 runs 15 residues. With V trimmed by 4 bases and J by 3 bases, 6 bases remained unmatched. The CDR3 here is CASSPDDRGTDTQYF. The CDR3 DNA reads TGCGCCAGCAGCCCGGACGACAGGGGGACAGATACGCAGTATTTT.

The CDR3, as DNA: TGTGCCATCAGTGAGTTGGCAGGAAAGGGCACTGAAGCTTTCTTT. Amino acids: CAISELAGKGTEAFF. V usage is TRBV10-3 and J usage is TRBJ1-1; D not certain. The CDR3 spans 15 residues. V lost 1 base and J lost 4, with 13 bases in between. In germline, CDR1 is ENHRY, CDR2 SYGVKD.

The chain has TRBV5-5 and TRBJ2-7; the D gene could be TRBD1 or TRBD2 (5 bases each). The CDR3 runs 13 residues. Germline values: CDR1 SGHKS, CDR2 YYEKEE (reference sequence). The V gene lost 2 bases and the J gene lost 6 bases, with 12 bases spanning the gap. The CDR3 region is CASSLTGRGEQYF. CDR3 in DNA: TGTGCCAGCAGCTTAACGGGACGGGGCGAGCAGTACTTC.

This clone was counted a few times. V and J are TRBV7-9 and TRBJ1-1; D unclear. Germline V CDR1 and CDR2: SEHNR, FQNEAQ (reference sequence). The V end was cut by 1 base, the J end by 1 base, with 22 bases between. The CDR3 totals 19 residues. The CDR3 loop reads CASSLGLGQTSWKNTEAFF. Written as DNA, the CDR3 is TGTGCCAGCAGCTTAGGTTTGGGCCAGACTAGTTGGAAGAACACTGAAGCTTTCTTT.

This clone was recorded once. The rearrangement links TRBV7-9 to TRBJ1-5; D uncertain. V dropped 1 base and J dropped 2 bases, with 15 bases sitting between them. The CDR3 is made up of 17 amino acids. The germline V gene has CDR1 SEHNR and CDR2 FQNEAQ (reference sequence). The CDR3 spells CASSLEGLGRGNQPQHF. CDR3 in DNA: TGTGCCAGCAGCTTAGAGGGATTGGGGAGAGGCAATCAGCCCCAGCATTTT.

The chain carries TRBV11-2 and TRBJ1-5, with D perhaps matching TRBD1 (6 bases). The germline V gene encodes CDR1 SGHAT and CDR2 FQNNGV. V was shortened by 4 bases and J by 4 bases, with 11 bases between the two germline ends. The CDR3 totals 14 residues. CDR3 coding DNA: TGTGCCAGCAGCTCAGGACAGTTGAATCAGCCCCAGCATTTT. Translating it yields CASSSGQLNQPQHF.

The chain is built from TRBV5-1 and TRBJ1-1, with D uncertain. Trimming cost V 3 bases and J 3 bases, with 12 bases left between them. Germline CDR1 is SGHRS and CDR2 is YFSETQ. The CDR3 is 14 amino acids. In nucleotides, the CDR3 is TGCGCCAGCAGCTCCGGGCGGAAGTACACTGAAGCTTTCTTT. It translates to CASSSGRKYTEAFF.

The V call is TRBV2, the J call TRBJ2-2, with TRBD2 identical over 10 bases. Per germline, CDR1 SNHLY and CDR2 FYNNEI. The CDR3 consists of 15 residues. V was pared by 4 bases and J by 2 bases, with 1 base of the junction left unmatched. CDR3 DNA: TGTGCCAGCAGTGCTAGCGGGGGAAACACCGGGGAGCTGTTTTTT. Protein: CASSASGGNTGELFF.

The chain has TRBV19 and TRBJ1-1, with D perhaps matching TRBD1 (6 bases). Per the germline V gene, CDR1 is LNHDA and CDR2 is SQIVND (reference sequence). Deletions cut 2 bases from V and 4 bases from J, with 23 bases between. The CDR3 length is 18 residues. The DNA for the CDR3 is TGTGCCAGTAGTATATCGCCCCACCAGACAGGCTTTTCCACTGAAGCTTTCTTT. It is translated as CASSISPHQTGFSTEAFF.

The chain combines TRBV11-2 with TRBJ1-2; 10 nucleotides match TRBD1. Unmatched junction bases numbered 3, after V lost 4 bases and J lost 4 bases. The CDR3 length is 14 residues. CDR1 is SGHAT and CDR2 is FQNNGV in the germline V gene. The CDR3, as DNA: TGTGCCAGCAGCTCGGGACAGGGGACCTATGGCTACACCTTC. Encoded protein: CASSSGQGTYGYTF. The entire variable domain, with the rest obtained from reference TRBV11-2 and TRBJ1-2, is as follows: EAGVAQSPRYKIIEKRQSVAFWCNPISGHATLYWYQQILGQGPKLLIQFQNNGVVDDSQLPKDRFSAERLKGVDSTLKIQPAKLEDSAVYLCASSSGQGTYGYTFGSGTRLTVV.

The chain couples TRBV19 to TRBJ1-1; the match to TRBD1 covers 7 bases. Losses at the gene ends were 6 bases for V and 2 bases for J; bases not matched to a gene: 9. In germline, CDR1 is LNHDA, CDR2 SQIVND (reference sequence). CDR3 length: 15 amino acids. The CDR3 coding sequence is TGTGCCAGTAGCACAGGGGCCCGGCTCAACACTGAAGCTTTCTTT. Translated, it gives CASSTGARLNTEAFF. The variable domain in full, completed from reference TRBV19 and TRBJ1-1, reads DGGITQSPKYLFRKEGQNVTLSCEQNLNHDAMYWYRQDPGQGLRLIYYSQIVNDFQKGDIAEGYSVSREKKESFPLTVTSAQKNPTAFYLCASSTGARLNTEAFFGQGTRLTVV.

The chain carries TRBV19 and TRBJ2-5, with unresolved D. Per the germline V gene, CDR1 is LNHDA and CDR2 is SQIVND (reference sequence). With 4 bases removed from V and 0 bases from J, the gap between germline ends came to 9 bases. This CDR3 is 14 amino acids long. The chain's CDR3 is CASSRSAYQETQYF. CDR3 sequence (DNA): TGTGCCAGTAGTAGGTCCGCTTACCAAGAGACCCAGTACTTC.